The 6 T cell receptor beta chains reported below all come from one sample, sequenced in a study of blood T cell repertoires in COVID-19. TCRdb keeps only in-frame clones here, not all; method: immunoSEQ multiplex PCR. The repertoire holds about 98,000 clones, with roughly 82% as singletons. The sample comprised peripheral blood. Receptors were obtained from a man aged 65-85 years with active or convalescent COVID-19.

J is TRBJ2-2 and V is TRBV7-9; the D is unclear. V dropped 0 bases and J dropped 1 base, with 6 bases sitting between them. This CDR3 contains 15 residues. CDR1 SEHNR and CDR2 FQNEAQ come from the germline V gene (reference sequence). This CDR3 reads CASSLAPVNTGELFF. The CDR3 DNA sequence: TGTGCCAGCAGCTTAGCCCCAGTGAACACCGGGGAGCTGTTTTTT.

The chain has TRBV4-1 and TRBJ2-2, with 7 bases fitting TRBD2. The germline V gene has CDR1 MGHRA and CDR2 YSYEKL. Trimming removed 4 bases from V and 1 base from J; junction bases left unmatched: 15. CDR3 length equals 19 residues. DNA of the CDR3: TGCGCCAGCAGCCTGAAGTGGCTCTGGGGCGGGGGGAACACCGGGGAGCTGTTTTTT. It specifies CASSLKWLWGGGNTGELFF.

This clone was counted a few times. The chain combines TRBV10-2 with TRBJ1-1, with a possible D match to TRBD1 (6 bases). The V end was cut by 8 bases, the J end by 6 bases, with 25 bases between. The CDR3 extends over 16 amino acids. Per the germline V gene, CDR1 is WSHSY and CDR2 is SAAADI. The CDR3 DNA follows: TGCGCCAGCGGGGGGGACACCCTAACCCGAGTCCCTGAAGCTTTCTTT. Translating gives CASGGDTLTRVPEAFF.

The chain uses TRBV7-6 and TRBJ1-6; the D is unclear. This CDR3 contains 13 residues. CDR1 and CDR2 (germline): SGHVS, FNYEAQ. Trimming took 1 base from V and 11 from J, leaving 9 bases between them. CDR3 bases: TGTGCCAGCAGCTTAGGAGAAACTGCACCCCTCCACTTT. It yields the protein CASSLGETAPLHF.

This clone occurred once. V gene TRBV7-2 combines with J gene TRBJ1-2; weak D call: TRBD1 (6 bases). This CDR3 has 14 amino acids. CDR1 is SGHTA, CDR2 FQGNSA, per germline. Trimming pared 5 bases from V and 2 bases from J, leaving 12 bases between. In DNA, the CDR3 is TGTGCCAGCAGCCCGAGTAGGGGGAACTATGGCTACACCTTC. It yields the protein CASSPSRGNYGYTF.

This chain links TRBV12-3 or TRBV12-4 with TRBJ1-6; 7 positions match TRBD1. V dropped 5 bases and J dropped 7; count of bases not matched to a gene: 2. The CDR3 is 13 amino acids. CDR3 sequence reads: CASSGTANSPLHF. Written as DNA, the CDR3 is TGTGCCAGCAGTGGGACAGCCAATTCACCCCTCCACTTT.